This is a list of T cell receptor beta chains from one sample in a study of ipilimumab plus nivolumab after autologous stem cell transplantation. Here immunoSEQ multiplex PCR was the method, and the copy in TCRdb shows in-frame clones only, minus some. Here the sample spans 15,000 to 20,000 clones, around 81% being singletons. The sequences come from PBMCs, collected in a trial of ipilimumab plus nivolumab as post-transplant consolidation. The source is a male donor with diffuse large B-cell lymphoma. CDR3s include the opening cysteine and the closing phenylalanine or tryptophan. D genes are given only for firm matches. The size entry is marked missing in some rows and otherwise reads once, few, many or a size class.

j_gene: TRBJ2-2
abundance: NA
d_gene: NA
v_gene: TRBV18
CDR3nt: TGTGCCAGCTCACCGCAGACAGCCACGAACACCGGGGAGCTGTTTTTT
CDR3aa: CASSPQTATNTGELFF

j_gene: TRBJ1-6
abundance: once
d_gene: NA
v_gene: TRBV11-3
CDR3nt: TGTGCCAGCAGCGATTATAATTCACCCCTCCACTTT
CDR3aa: CASSDYNSPLHF

j_gene: TRBJ2-3
abundance: NA
d_gene: NA
v_gene: TRBV21-1
CDR3nt: TGTGCCAGCAGCAAATCCCACCAGGACTGCTCGAACACAGATACGCAGTATTTT
CDR3aa: CASSKSHQDCSNTDTQYF

j_gene: TRBJ1-2
abundance: few
d_gene: TRBD1
v_gene: TRBV6-6
CDR3nt: TGTGCCAGCAGCCTCGGACAGGGACGATTAGGCTACACCTTC
CDR3aa: CASSLGQGRLGYTF

j_gene: TRBJ1-5
abundance: medium-sized
d_gene: NA
v_gene: TRBV19
CDR3nt: TGTGCCAGTAGTCTCAATAGCAATCAGCCCCAGCATTTT
CDR3aa: CASSLNSNQPQHF

j_gene: TRBJ1-6
abundance: NA
d_gene: TRBD1
v_gene: TRBV5-6
CDR3nt: TGTGCCAGCAAAATTGACAGGGGCGGAAATTCACCCCTCCACTTT
CDR3aa: CASKIDRGGNSPLHF

j_gene: TRBJ1-4
abundance: NA
d_gene: NA
v_gene: TRBV27
CDR3nt: TGTGCCAGCAGTTTATGGGGCGGAAAACTGTTTTTT
CDR3aa: CASSLWGGKLFF

j_gene: TRBJ2-2
abundance: few
d_gene: NA
v_gene: TRBV9
CDR3nt: TGTGCCAGCAGCGTAGAGGTCGGCACCGGGGAGCTGTTTTTT
CDR3aa: CASSVEVGTGELFF

j_gene: TRBJ2-7
abundance: once
d_gene: NA
v_gene: TRBV5-5
CDR3nt: TGTGCCAGCAGCTTAAAGGGAGTATACGAGCAGTACTTC
CDR3aa: CASSLKGVYEQYF

j_gene: TRBJ2-7
abundance: NA
d_gene: TRBD1
v_gene: TRBV2
CDR3nt: TGTGCCAGCAGTCGGGACAGCTACGAGCAGTACTTC
CDR3aa: CASSRDSYEQYF